In this sample, the clone carrying this TCR beta chain turned up once. This record belongs to a study of OX40 agonist ivuxolimab in advanced cancers. Looked up from germline, CDR1 is MNHEY and CDR2 is SMNVEV (reference sequence). CDR3 length: 13 amino acids. V lost 7 bases and J 2 bases, leaving 11 bases between the germline ends. Profiled with immunoSEQ multiplex PCR; TCRdb holds only in-frame clones, not every one. The sample lists approximately 7,200 clones; over 60% were seen once. Sequenced material: CD4+ or CD8+ T cells sorted from blood, taken in a trial of the OX40 agonist ivuxolimab. This TCR came from an adult with an advanced solid tumor such as melanoma, head and neck, liver or kidney cancer. The V gene is TRBV27, the J gene TRBJ1-2; a weak D match, TRBD1 (5 bases). The CDR3 loop is CASKPTANYGYTF. The CDR3 DNA reads TGTGCCAGCAAACCGACAGCGAACTATGGCTACACCTTC.